Below are 6 T cell receptor beta chains sequenced from a single sample in a study of blood T cell repertoires in COVID-19 (dated by TCRdb to 2020 to 2022). Libraries were built with the immunoSEQ multiplex PCR assay. This immuneACCESS table, as held by TCRdb, lists in-frame sequences with V and J called but not all clones. Of the missing ones, under half trace to an unresolved V gene in checked studies; the others have no known cause. Within this sample are 110,000 to 150,000 clones, with about 80% of them counted one time only. The ten largest clones capture roughly 8.6% of the sample. Sequenced material: peripheral blood. These receptors were obtained from a woman of 80 years or more in a cohort sampled during active or convalescent COVID-19.

V gene TRBV2 combines with J gene TRBJ1-1; D uncertain. Between the trimmed V and J ends, which lost 4 bases and 0 bases, there was a span of 9 bases. Germline CDR1 and CDR2: SNHLY and FYNNEI. The CDR3 spans 14 residues. The CDR3 DNA is TGTGCCAGCAGTGGTACAGCCATGAACACTGAAGCTTTCTTT. Its protein product is CASSGTAMNTEAFF. Combining the CDR3 with reference TRBV2 and TRBJ1-1 gives the whole variable domain EPEVTQTPSHQVTQMGQEVILRCVPISNHLYFYWYRQILGQKVEFLVSFYNNEISEKSEIFDDQFSVERPDGSNFTLKIRSTKLEDSAMYFCASSGTAMNTEAFFGQGTRLTVV.

The gene calls are TRBV18 and TRBJ1-2; possibly TRBD1 for D (6 bases). Per the germline V gene, CDR1 is KGHSH and CDR2 is LQKENI. The length of the CDR3 is 17 residues. V was trimmed by 2 bases and J by 0 bases, leaving 16 bases between them. Written as DNA, the CDR3 is TGTGCCAGCTCACCAAGGCGGGGGGCTGGTGCTAACTATGGCTACACCTTC. It yields the protein CASSPRRGAGANYGYTF.

This CDR3 is CAISESTTGGATEAFF. CDR3 DNA sequence: TGTGCCATCAGTGAGTCAACGACAGGGGGCGCGACTGAAGCTTTCTTT. The gene calls are TRBV10-3 and TRBJ1-1, with TRBD1 matching over 10 bases. The germline gives CDR1 ENHRY, CDR2 SYGVKD. V shed 0 bases, J shed 5 bases, and the junction held 6 bases outside the gene matches. There are 16 residues in the CDR3.

The chain couples TRBV12-5 to TRBJ2-1; D possibly corresponds to TRBD1 (6 bases). V lost 0 bases to trimming and J lost 4 bases, with 25 bases between them. The CDR3 runs to 20 residues. Germline V CDR1 and CDR2: LGHNT, FRNRAP. CDR3: CASGLVKGIGGRELYNEQFF. DNA of the CDR3: TGTGCTAGTGGTTTGGTAAAGGGCATTGGGGGCAGAGAGCTATACAATGAGCAGTTCTTC.

This clone was seen only once. The V and J genes are TRBV29-1 and TRBJ1-1; no reliable D call. The germline gives CDR1 SQVTM, CDR2 ANQGSEA. The CDR3 is 12 residues long. V shed 2 bases and J shed 1 base, with 5 bases lying between them. CDR3 sequence: CSVEIWNTEAFF. Here the CDR3 DNA reads TGCAGCGTTGAAATCTGGAACACTGAAGCTTTCTTT.

V usage is TRBV6-5 and J usage is TRBJ2-4; 12 bases line up with TRBD1. The germline gives CDR1 MNHEY, CDR2 SVGAGI. V lost 11 bases, J lost 7 bases, and 9 bases stayed unmatched. CDR3 length: 14 residues. The CDR3 is CAARGQGALNIQYF. In DNA, the CDR3 is TGTGCCGCCCGGGGACAGGGGGCTCTCAACATTCAGTACTTC.